This T cell receptor beta chain was documented in a study of T cells in pancreatic ductal adenocarcinoma. The V gene lost 5 bases and the J gene lost 5 bases, with 10 bases spanning the gap. This CDR3 has 12 residues. The V gene's germline CDR1 is MDHEN and CDR2 SYDVKM. Only in-frame clones appear in the TCRdb table, and some are missing; sequencing was by immunoSEQ multiplex PCR. The sample has 97,000 or so clones, over 90% seen once. As regards this clone: What it recognizes is unknown.

The selected patients with pancreatic ductal adenocarcinoma had surgery but no neoadjuvant therapy. General observations from the study: Tumors hold more CD45RO+ effector T cells, which may bias toward lower diversity. Tumor and blood clonality did not differ significantly, about 0.12 versus 0.079. The resected cohort was biased toward the minority with early-stage disease.

This TCR was sampled from a human donor with pancreatic ductal adenocarcinoma. The J gene is TRBJ2-7, the V gene TRBV28, with a weak D call TRBD2 (5 bases). The sequenced material came from PBMCs. Here the CDR3 reads CASSTTGNEQYF. CDR3 in DNA: TGTGCCAGCAGTACTACGGGGAACGAGCAGTACTTC.